A selection of T cell receptor beta chains follows, all from one sample in a study of STAT5B mutations in CD4+ large granular lymphocyte leukemia. Method: immunoSEQ multiplex PCR; TCRdb's copy keeps in-frame clones and lacks some. The sample gives roughly 34,000 clones, less than 85% of which show up once; roughly 6.9% is in the top ten. Material for sequencing was CD4+ T cells from blood buffy coats. These receptors originate from a human donor in good health. Both conserved end residues are part of each CDR3. The D gene is left open where the match is weak. Only part of the rows carry a size: once, few, many, or a class if the clone is expanded.

v_call	d_call	j_call	clone_size	cdr3_length	cdr3_aa	cdr3_nt
TRBV7-2	.	TRBJ1-1	.	15	CASSLSGRVNTEAFF	TGTGCCAGCAGCTTAAGCGGCAGGGTGAACACTGAAGCTTTCTTT
TRBV6-1	.	TRBJ1-5	.	15	CASSESRGSNQPQHF	TGTGCCAGCAGTGAATCTAGGGGCAGTAATCAGCCCCAGCATTTT
TRBV10-2	.	TRBJ2-5	.	16	CASSDFRQGDRETQYF	TGCGCCAGCAGTGACTTTAGGCAGGGTGATAGGGAGACCCAGTACTTC
TRBV5-1	TRBD1	TRBJ2-4	.	16	CASSSTGRGTKNIQYF	TGCGCCAGCAGCTCCACGGGCAGGGGGACCAAAAACATTCAGTACTTC
TRBV25-1	TRBD2	TRBJ2-7	.	12	CASSEGEGRARF	TGTGCCAGCAGTGAGGGGGAGGGGCGAGCCAGGTTC
TRBV10-3	.	TRBJ1-1	.	14	CAINEQGGRTEAFF	TGTGCCATCAACGAACAGGGCGGTAGGACTGAAGCTTTCTTT
TRBV6-6	TRBD2	TRBJ2-1	.	15	CASSLTSGSPHEQFF	TGTGCCAGCAGTCTTACTAGCGGGAGTCCCCACGAGCAGTTCTTC
TRBV9	TRBD1	TRBJ2-1	.	15	CASSGQTGGYNEQFF	TGTGCCAGCAGCGGTCAGACAGGGGGATACAATGAGCAGTTCTTC
TRBV7-9	.	TRBJ2-3	.	12	CASSLVSDTQYF	TGTGCCAGCAGCTTAGTTTCGGATACGCAGTATTTT
TRBV15	.	TRBJ2-7	.	16	CATSRDIGVPPYEQYF	TGTGCCACCAGCAGAGATATAGGGGTACCACCCTACGAGCAGTACTTC
TRBV5-4	TRBD1	TRBJ2-2	.	16	CASSLDSGQGAGELFF	TGTGCCAGCAGCTTGGACTCGGGACAGGGGGCCGGGGAGCTGTTTTTT
TRBV5-1	TRBD1	TRBJ2-7	.	13	CASSRDSAYEQYF	TGCGCCAGCAGCAGGGACAGCGCCTACGAGCAGTACTTC
TRBV5-1	.	TRBJ2-1	.	17	CASSLDPVGGGVNEQFF	TGCGCCAGCAGCTTGGATCCTGTAGGGGGGGGAGTAAATGAGCAGTTCTTC
TRBV19	.	TRBJ1-2	few	13	CASSTESIGGYTF	TGTGCCAGTAGTACGGAGTCTATCGGTGGCTACACCTTC
TRBV15	TRBD1	TRBJ1-3	.	18	CATSREPTGRGSGNTIYF	TGTGCCACCAGCAGAGAGCCGACAGGGAGGGGGTCTGGAAACACCATATATTTT
TRBV5-6	.	TRBJ2-1	.	15	CASSRRGISYNEQFF	TGTGCCAGCAGCCGACGGGGAATCTCCTACAATGAGCAGTTCTTC
TRBV4-3	.	TRBJ1-1	.	14	CASSQVGARTEAFF	TGCGCCAGCAGCCAAGTTGGGGCCCGCACTGAAGCTTTCTTT
TRBV11-3	.	TRBJ2-7	.	14	CASSPPSSPYEQYF	TGTGCCAGCAGCCCCCCGAGTTCCCCCTACGAGCAGTACTTC
TRBV15	.	TRBJ1-1	.	16	CATSRGDRGRNTEAFF	TGTGCCACCAGCAGAGGGGATAGGGGCCGGAACACTGAAGCTTTCTTT
TRBV15	.	TRBJ1-4	.	16	CATSRDFGGGNEKLFF	TGTGCCACCAGCAGAGATTTTGGAGGGGGAAATGAAAAACTGTTTTTT
TRBV7-2	.	TRBJ1-4	.	15	CASSPRGGTNEKLFF	TGTGCCAGCAGCCCACGGGGGGGGACTAATGAAAAACTGTTTTTT
TRBV9	TRBD1	TRBJ2-2	.	14	CASSVGQGNGGLFF	TGTGCCAGCAGCGTAGGACAGGGGAACGGTGGGCTGTTTTTT
TRBV28	TRBD1	TRBJ1-5	few	15	CASSSPGTGNQPQHF	TGTGCCAGCAGTTCACCCGGGACAGGAAATCAGCCCCAGCATTTT
TRBV5-4	TRBD1	TRBJ1-1	few	14	CASTTSRGRAEAFF	TGTGCCAGCACCACGTCCAGGGGGCGGGCTGAAGCTTTCTTT
TRBV14	.	TRBJ2-1	.	16	CASSQGSGVSYNEQFF	TGTGCCAGCAGCCAAGGTTCAGGGGTTTCCTACAATGAGCAGTTCTTC
TRBV18	TRBD2	TRBJ2-7	.	15	CASSPSTSGDYEQYF	TGTGCCAGCTCACCATCCACTAGCGGGGACTACGAGCAGTACTTC
TRBV11-3	.	TRBJ1-1	.	14	CASSLEAGNTEAFF	TGTGCCAGCAGCTTAGAGGCAGGGAACACTGAAGCTTTCTTT
TRBV2	TRBD2	TRBJ2-2	.	16	CASRPGTSGNTGELFF	TGTGCCAGCAGACCCGGGACTAGCGGGAACACCGGGGAGCTGTTTTTT
TRBV10-2	TRBD2	TRBJ2-1	.	18	CASSDRPGTSGTAGEQFF	TGCGCCAGCAGTGATCGACCCGGGACTAGCGGGACCGCCGGTGAGCAGTTCTTC
TRBV7-8	TRBD1	TRBJ2-6	once	17	CASSLIGTGSGANVLTF	TGTGCCAGCAGCTTAATAGGGACAGGGAGCGGGGCCAACGTCCTGACTTTC
TRBV6-1	TRBD1	TRBJ1-4	.	16	CASSVTTGQGFGKLFF	TGTGCCAGCAGTGTTACAACGGGACAGGGGTTTGGAAAACTGTTTTTT
TRBV7-9	.	TRBJ2-1	.	15	CASSPARVTQIRQFF	TGTGCCAGCAGCCCAGCGCGGGTAACCCAGATCAGGCAGTTCTTC
TRBV5-8	.	TRBJ2-2	.	11	CASSWYKELFF	TGTGCCAGCAGCTGGTACAAGGAGCTGTTTTTT
TRBV6-4	.	TRBJ1-1	few	13	CASRQQGITEAFF	TGTGCCAGCAGGCAACAGGGTATCACTGAAGCTTTCTTT
TRBV2	.	TRBJ1-2	.	12	CASTPGFSGYTF	TGTGCCAGCACGCCAGGGTTTTCTGGCTACACCTTC
TRBV2	.	TRBJ1-5	once	13	CASSGQTNQPQHF	TGTGCCAGCAGTGGACAGACCAATCAGCCCCAGCATTTT
TRBV11-2	.	TRBJ2-7	.	15	CASSVTGAPWTEQYF	TGTGCCAGCAGCGTAACCGGGGCCCCGTGGACCGAGCAGTACTTC
TRBV7-6	.	TRBJ2-5	.	16	CASSTGLQGYQETQYF	TGTGCCAGCAGCACGGGTCTACAGGGATACCAAGAGACCCAGTACTTC
TRBV7-3	.	TRBJ2-5	.	13	CASSSSTRETQYF	TGTGCCAGCAGCTCCTCAACCCGGGAGACCCAGTACTTC
TRBV18	.	TRBJ2-3	few	12	CASSPKGDTQYF	TGTGCCAGCTCACCAAAGGGCGATACGCAGTATTTT
TRBV7-9	.	TRBJ2-1	.	16	CASSFWKFVGNNEQFF	TGTGCCAGCAGCTTTTGGAAATTTGTTGGAAACAATGAGCAGTTCTTC
TRBV7-2	.	TRBJ1-2	.	12	CASSGTYYGYTF	TGTGCCAGCAGCGGGACTTACTATGGCTACACCTTC
TRBV5-1	TRBD1	TRBJ1-6	.	18	CASSLAGTGKTYNSPLHF	TGCGCCAGCAGCTTGGCCGGGACAGGGAAGACTTATAATTCACCCCTCCACTTT
TRBV2	TRBD2	TRBJ2-2	.	13	CASSGGGTGELFF	TGTGCCAGCAGCGGGGGGGGCACCGGGGAGCTGTTTTTT
TRBV4-1	TRBD1	TRBJ1-4	.	12	CASSQEGQGVFF	TGCGCCAGCAGCCAAGAGGGACAGGGTGTGTTTTTT
TRBV7-8	.	TRBJ2-7	.	14	CASSYSGPPYEQYF	TGTGCCAGCAGCTACAGCGGGCCTCCCTACGAGCAGTACTTC
TRBV29-1	TRBD2	TRBJ2-7	.	12	CSVEQGGDEQYF	TGCAGCGTTGAACAGGGAGGGGACGAGCAGTACTTC
TRBV5-4	TRBD2	TRBJ2-1	.	16	CASSGGTSGLYNEQFF	TGTGCCAGCAGCGGGGGGACTAGCGGGCTATACAATGAGCAGTTCTTC
TRBV19	.	TRBJ1-4	.	12	CASSIEGPLLFF	TGTGCCAGTAGTATAGAAGGGCCTCTACTGTTTTTT
TRBV18	TRBD1	TRBJ1-2	.	12	CASSPRGHGYTF	TGTGCCAGCTCACCGAGGGGGCATGGCTACACCTTC
TRBV18	.	TRBJ1-1	.	15	CASSPSQTENTEAFF	TGTGCCAGCTCACCGTCTCAAACAGAGAACACTGAAGCTTTCTTT